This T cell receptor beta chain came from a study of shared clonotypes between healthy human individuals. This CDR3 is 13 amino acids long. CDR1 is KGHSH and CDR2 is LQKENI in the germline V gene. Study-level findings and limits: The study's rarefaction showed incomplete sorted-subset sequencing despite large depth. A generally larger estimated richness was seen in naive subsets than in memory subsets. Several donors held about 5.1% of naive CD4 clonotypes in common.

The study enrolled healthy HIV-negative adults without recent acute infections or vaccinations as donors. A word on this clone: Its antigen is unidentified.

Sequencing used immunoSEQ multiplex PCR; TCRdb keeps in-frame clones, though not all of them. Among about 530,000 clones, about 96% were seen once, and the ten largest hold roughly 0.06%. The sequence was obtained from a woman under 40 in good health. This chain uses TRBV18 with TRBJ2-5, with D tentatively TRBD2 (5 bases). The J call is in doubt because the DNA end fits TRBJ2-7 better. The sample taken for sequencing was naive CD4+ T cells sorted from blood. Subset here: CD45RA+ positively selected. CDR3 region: CASSPPTIDEQYF. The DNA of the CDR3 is TGTGCCAGCTCACCACCGACTATCGACGAGCAGTACTTC.